This T cell receptor beta chain was identified in a study of T cell responses to AZD1222 COVID-19 vaccine. Whole-study findings and limits: White British ancestry dominated among donors, who included more females, and clonal diversity was possibly underestimated. Reports say nearly half of spike-specific TCRs go after unmutated variant regions.

This clone has just a few counts. Its antigen remains unidentified. V dropped 5 bases and J dropped 7; count of bases not matched to a gene: 4. This CDR3 is built from 13 residues. Germline V CDR1 and CDR2: SGHTA, FQGNSA. The protocol was immunoSEQ multiplex PCR, while the TCRdb copy is restricted to in-frame clones and leaves out a portion. The sample lists approximately 97,000 clones; roughly nine tenths were seen once. The chain is built from TRBV7-2 and TRBJ2-7, with TRBD2 matching 11 bases. The sequenced sample was peripheral blood, obtained on day 0 of AZD1222 vaccination. The receptor's source is an adult in good health. The CDR3 coding sequence is TGTGCCAGCAGCGGTAGCGGGGGGGTTGAGCAGTACTTC. Translating gives CASSGSGGVEQYF.